This TCR beta chain stems from a study of CD8 T cells in Susac syndrome. CD8+ and CD4+ blood T cells underwent TCR beta sequencing. It was treatment-naive patients with stable or active relapsing-remitting disease who made up the multiple sclerosis controls. Germline V gene data show CDR1 as GTSNPN and CDR2 as SVGIG (reference sequence). This CDR3 contains 17 residues. On this clonotype: The junction differs from germline at one of its ends, possibly a read error.

cDNA came from roughly 0.5 to 1 ug RNA primed by random hexamers. An immunoSEQ multiplex PCR amplified TCR beta CDR3 over 54 Vbeta and 13 Jbeta. From the immunoSEQ multiplex PCR reads, TCRdb called clonotypes with MiXCR, one entry per CDR3 protein. The sample records some 110,000 distinct CDR3 sequences, just under 95% being singletons. This receptor was identified in a human donor with multiple sclerosis. Source material: CD4+ T cells from PBMCs. V gene TRBV30 combines with J gene TRBJ1-1, with D possibly TRBD1 on 6 matching bases. CDR3 nucleotides: TGTGCCTGGAGTGTAAGGCGGGGCCCCGGACAGAACACTGAAGTTTTCTTT. Its protein product is CAWSVRRGPGQNTEVFF. The full variable domain, its missing parts supplied by reference TRBV30 and TRBJ1-1, is SQTIHQWPATLVQPVGSPLSLECTVEGTSNPNLYWYRQAAGRGLQLLFYSVGIGQISSEVPQNLSASRPQDRQFILSSKKLLLSDSGFYLCAWSVRRGPGQNTEVFFGQGTRLTVV.